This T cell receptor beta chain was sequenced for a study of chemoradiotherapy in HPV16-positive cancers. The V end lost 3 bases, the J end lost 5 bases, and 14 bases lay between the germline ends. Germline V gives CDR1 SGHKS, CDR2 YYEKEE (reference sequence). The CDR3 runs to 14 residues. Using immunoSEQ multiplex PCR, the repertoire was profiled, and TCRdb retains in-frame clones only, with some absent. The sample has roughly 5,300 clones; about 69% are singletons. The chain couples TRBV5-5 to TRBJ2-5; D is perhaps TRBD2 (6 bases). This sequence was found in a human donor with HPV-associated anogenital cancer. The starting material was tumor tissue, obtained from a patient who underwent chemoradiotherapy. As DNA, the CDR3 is TGTGCCAGCAGCTGGAATGTTCGGGGGGAGACCCAGTACTTC. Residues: CASSWNVRGETQYF.